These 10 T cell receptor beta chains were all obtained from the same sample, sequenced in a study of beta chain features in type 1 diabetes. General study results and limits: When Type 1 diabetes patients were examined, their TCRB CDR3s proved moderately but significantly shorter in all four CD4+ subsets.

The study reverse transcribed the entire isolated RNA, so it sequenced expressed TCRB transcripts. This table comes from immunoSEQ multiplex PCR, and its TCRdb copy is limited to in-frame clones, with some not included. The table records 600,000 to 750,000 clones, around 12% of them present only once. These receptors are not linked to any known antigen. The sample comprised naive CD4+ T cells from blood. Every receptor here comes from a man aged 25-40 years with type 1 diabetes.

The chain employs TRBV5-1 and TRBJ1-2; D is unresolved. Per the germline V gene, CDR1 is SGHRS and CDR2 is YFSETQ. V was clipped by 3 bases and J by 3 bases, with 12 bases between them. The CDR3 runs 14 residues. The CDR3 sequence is CASSYSPTDYGYTF. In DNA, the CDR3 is TGCGCCAGCAGCTACTCACCCACTGACTATGGCTACACCTTC.

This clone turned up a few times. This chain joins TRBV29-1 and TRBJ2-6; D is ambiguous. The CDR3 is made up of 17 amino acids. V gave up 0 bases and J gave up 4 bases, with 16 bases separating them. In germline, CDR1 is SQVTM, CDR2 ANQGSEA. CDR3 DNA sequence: TGCAGCGTTGAAGATCCCGGTCCCACCCGCGGGGCCAACGTCCTGACTTTC. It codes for CSVEDPGPTRGANVLTF.

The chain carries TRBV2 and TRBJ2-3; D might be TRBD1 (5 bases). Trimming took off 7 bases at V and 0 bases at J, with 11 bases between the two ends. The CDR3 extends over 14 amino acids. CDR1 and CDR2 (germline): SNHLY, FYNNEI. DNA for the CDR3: TGTGCCAGCATGGCCAGGGCCAGCACAGATACGCAGTATTTT. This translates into CASMARASTDTQYF.

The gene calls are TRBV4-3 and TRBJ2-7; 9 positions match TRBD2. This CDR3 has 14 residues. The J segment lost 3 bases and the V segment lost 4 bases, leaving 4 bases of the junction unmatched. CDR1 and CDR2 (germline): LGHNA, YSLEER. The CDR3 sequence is CASSPGLASYEQYF. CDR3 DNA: TGCGCCAGCAGCCCGGGACTAGCAAGCTACGAGCAGTACTTC.

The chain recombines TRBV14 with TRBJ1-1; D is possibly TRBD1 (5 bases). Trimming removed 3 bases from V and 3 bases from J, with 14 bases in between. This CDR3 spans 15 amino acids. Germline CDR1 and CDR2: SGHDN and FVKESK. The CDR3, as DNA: TGTGCCAGCAGCCACCCAACGGGGGGGTACACTGAAGCTTTCTTT. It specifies CASSHPTGGYTEAFF.

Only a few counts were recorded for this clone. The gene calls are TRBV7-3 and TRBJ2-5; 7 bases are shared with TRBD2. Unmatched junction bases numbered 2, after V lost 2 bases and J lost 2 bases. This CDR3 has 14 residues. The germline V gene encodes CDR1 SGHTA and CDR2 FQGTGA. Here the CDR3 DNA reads TGTGCCAGCAGCTTACTGGGGGGGCAAGAGACCCAGTACTTC. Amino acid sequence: CASSLLGGQETQYF.

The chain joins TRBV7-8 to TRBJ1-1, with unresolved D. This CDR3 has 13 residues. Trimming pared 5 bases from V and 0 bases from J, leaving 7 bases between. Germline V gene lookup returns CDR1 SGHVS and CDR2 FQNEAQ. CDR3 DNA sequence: TGTGCCAGCAGCGCTGGGTTGAACACTGAAGCTTTCTTT. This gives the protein CASSAGLNTEAFF.

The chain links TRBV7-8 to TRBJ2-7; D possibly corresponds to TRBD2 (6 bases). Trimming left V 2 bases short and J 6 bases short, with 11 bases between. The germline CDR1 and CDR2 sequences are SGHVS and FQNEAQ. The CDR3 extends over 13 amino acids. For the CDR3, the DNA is TGTGCCAGCAGCTTATGGGGGGAAGCCGAGCAGTACTTC. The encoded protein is CASSLWGEAEQYF.

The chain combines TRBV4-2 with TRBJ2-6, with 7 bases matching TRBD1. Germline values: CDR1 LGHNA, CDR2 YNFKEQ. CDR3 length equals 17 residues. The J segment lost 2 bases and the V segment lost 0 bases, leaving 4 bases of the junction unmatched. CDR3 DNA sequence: TGTGCCAGCAGCCAAGATATAGGGGGCGCTGGGGCCAACGTCCTGACTTTC. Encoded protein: CASSQDIGGAGANVLTF.

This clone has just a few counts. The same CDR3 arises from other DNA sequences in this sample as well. The chain's CDR3 is CASSLSNQPQHF. Written as DNA, the CDR3 is TGTGCCAGCAGCTTAAGCAATCAGCCCCAGCATTTT. The V and J genes are TRBV7-9 and TRBJ1-5; D uncertain. Germline assignment: CDR1 SEHNR and CDR2 FQNEAQ (reference sequence). Trimming took 2 bases from V and 1 from J, leaving 0 bases between them. The CDR3 loop spans 12 amino acids.